The rows below give T cell receptor beta chains drawn from one sample of a study of cytomegalovirus exposure and HLA in healthy donors. Using immunoSEQ multiplex PCR, the repertoire was profiled, and TCRdb retains in-frame clones only, with some absent. The table lists tens of thousands of clones, 78% of them singletons, with roughly 6% in the top ten. Source material: PBMCs. The receptors were gathered from a male donor in good health and CMV-seropositive. The CDR3 runs from the conserved cysteine through the conserved F or W. The D gene is left open where the match is weak. Clone size is given for some rows only: seen once, a few or many times, or a class if the clone is expanded.

d_gene,abundance,j_gene,v_gene,CDR3nt,CDR3aa
NA,few,TRBJ1-5,TRBV10-1,TGCGCCAGCAGTCCCCTGAGAGGGTGCAATCAGCCCCAGCATTTT,CASSPLRGCNQPQHF
NA,NA,TRBJ2-7,TRBV5-1,TGCGCCAGCAGCGACGCCGGGACAAGGGCCGCCTACGAGCAGTACTTC,CASSDAGTRAAYEQYF
TRBD2,NA,TRBJ2-5,TRBV29-1,TGCAGCGTCTGGACTAGCGGGGGGGCCGAGACCCAGTACTTC,CSVWTSGGAETQYF
NA,NA,TRBJ2-7,TRBV6-1,TGTGCCAGCAGTGAACGAGGCTATCTTTCCTACGAGCAGTACTTC,CASSERGYLSYEQYF
TRBD2,few,TRBJ2-5,TRBV4-1,TGCGCCAGCAGCCAAGGGCATAGCGGGGGGGTAGAGACCCAGTACTTC,CASSQGHSGGVETQYF
NA,NA,TRBJ2-3,TRBV4-1,TGCGCCAGCAGCCAAGAGGGCCTTTTAGATACGCAGTATTTT,CASSQEGLLDTQYF
TRBD1,NA,TRBJ2-7,TRBV6-1,TGTGCCATCGTACCCGGGACAGTTGTCTACGAGCAGTACTTC,CAIVPGTVVYEQYF
TRBD1,NA,TRBJ1-2,TRBV28,TGTGCCAGCAGTTTCGGGACAGGGAGACATGGCTACACCTTC,CASSFGTGRHGYTF
NA,NA,TRBJ2-7,TRBV4-1,TGCGCCAGCAGCCAAACCGGGACATTTGCTTACGAGCAGTACTTC,CASSQTGTFAYEQYF
NA,NA,TRBJ2-5,TRBV7-2,TGTGCCAGCAGCTTAGGGGCGACTAGAGGTTTTGGAGAGACCCAGTACTTC,CASSLGATRGFGETQYF
NA,NA,TRBJ2-7,TRBV11-2,TGTGCCAGCAGCTTAGGTGACATTGCCTACGAGCAGTACTTC,CASSLGDIAYEQYF
TRBD2,NA,TRBJ2-1,TRBV11-2,TGTGCCAGCAGCTCACTGGCTAGCGGGAATGAGCAGTTCTTC,CASSSLASGNEQFF
NA,NA,TRBJ2-2,TRBV6-1,TGTGCCAGCAGTGAAAGGAGTAACACCGGGGAGCTGTTTTTT,CASSERSNTGELFF
NA,NA,TRBJ2-3,TRBV15,TGTGCCACCGGCCGACTACCCAGCACAGATACGCAGTATTTT,CATGRLPSTDTQYF
NA,NA,TRBJ2-6,TRBV27,TGTGCCAGCAGCTTAATCGGCGGACACTCTGGGGCCAACGTCCTGACTTTC,CASSLIGGHSGANVLTF
NA,NA,TRBJ1-5,TRBV10-3,TGTGCCATCGGTGGGCAGGGCAATCAGCCCCAGCATTTT,CAIGGQGNQPQHF
TRBD2,NA,TRBJ2-7,TRBV5-6,TGTGCCAGCAGCTTGCTAGCGGATTACTACGAGCAGTACTTC,CASSLLADYYEQYF
NA,once,TRBJ1-1,TRBV10-1,TGCGCCAGCAGTCTGACAGCCCCGGAACTCACTGAAGCTTTCTTT,CASSLTAPELTEAFF
TRBD1,once,TRBJ2-7,TRBV28,TGTGCCAGCATTACCTCCCGGTGGGACAGGGACTCCTACGAGCAGTACTTC,CASITSRWDRDSYEQYF
TRBD2,NA,TRBJ2-7,TRBV7-8,TGTGCCAGCAGCTTATCGAGCGGGAGCTCCGAGCAGTACTTC,CASSLSSGSSEQYF
TRBD1,NA,TRBJ1-4,TRBV5-4,TGTGCCAGCAGCTTGGGGACAGGACAGGGGGCGCGAAAACTGTTTTTT,CASSLGTGQGARKLFF
TRBD2,NA,TRBJ2-7,TRBV19,TGTGCCAGTAGCCGCAGTACTAGCGGGGGTATCTACGAGCAGTACTTC,CASSRSTSGGIYEQYF
TRBD1,NA,TRBJ1-6,TRBV27,TGTGCCAGCAGTCCTAACCAGGGGGTCAATTCACCCCTCCACTTT,CASSPNQGVNSPLHF
TRBD2,once,TRBJ2-7,TRBV7-8,TGTGCCAGCAGCGAGGCAGCGGGGAGCTCCTACGAGCAGTACTTC,CASSEAAGSSYEQYF
NA,NA,TRBJ1-5,TRBV6-1,TGTGCCAGCAGTGAAGCGCTTCGGAGGAGGGCTAATCAGCCCCAGCATTTT,CASSEALRRRANQPQHF
NA,once,TRBJ1-2,TRBV5-4,TGTGCCAGCAGCTTGGGGCAGGACTATGGCTACACCTTC,CASSLGQDYGYTF
NA,NA,TRBJ1-1,TRBV4-3,TGCGCCAGCAGCCAAGGGTCAAGGGGTACTGAAGCTTTCTTT,CASSQGSRGTEAFF
NA,NA,TRBJ2-7,TRBV5-6,TGTGCCAGCAGCTTGGGGGTCAGCGAATACGAGCAGTACTTC,CASSLGVSEYEQYF